The source of this T cell receptor beta chain is a study of Graves' ophthalmopathy and Graves' hyperthyroidism. Study background: Researchers classed hyperthyroidism as stable given no ophthalmopathy within 18 months of follow-up.

This clonotype appeared many times. As the template, RNA transcripts were used to amplify TCR beta CDR3 regions. HTBI primers primed a first-round RT-PCR, and a second-round multiplex PCR followed. TCRdb reanalysed the multiplex PCR reads using MiXCR and keeps one entry per CDR3 protein. Here the sample spans roughly 600,000 distinct CDR3 sequences, roughly 39% being singletons. In this cohort, patients with other autoimmune diseases, uncontrolled infections, pregnancy or lactation were excluded. The germline V gene encodes CDR1 MNHEY and CDR2 SVGAGI. V dropped 6 bases and J dropped 4; count of bases not matched to a gene: 5. The CDR3 is 14 residues long.

This sequence originates from an adult man with Graves' hyperthyroidism. Sequencing was performed on peripheral blood or thyroid tissue (not recorded which). The chain uses TRBV6-5 and TRBJ2-5; 10 nucleotides agree with TRBD2. The CDR3, as DNA: TGTGCCAGCAGGGAGCGGGAGGGCCCAGAGACCCAGTACTTC. It codes for CASREREGPETQYF.